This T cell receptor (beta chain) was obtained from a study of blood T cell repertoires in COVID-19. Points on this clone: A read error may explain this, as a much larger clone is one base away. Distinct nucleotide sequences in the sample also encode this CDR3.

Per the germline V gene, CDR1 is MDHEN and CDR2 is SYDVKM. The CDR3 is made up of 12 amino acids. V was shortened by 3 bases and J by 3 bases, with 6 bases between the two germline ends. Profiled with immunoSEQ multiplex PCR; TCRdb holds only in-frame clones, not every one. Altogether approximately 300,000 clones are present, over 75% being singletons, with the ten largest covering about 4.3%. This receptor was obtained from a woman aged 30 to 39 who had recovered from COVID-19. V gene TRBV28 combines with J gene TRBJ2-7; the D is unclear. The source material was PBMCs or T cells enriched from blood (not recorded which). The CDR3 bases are TGTGCCAGCAGTTTCCCCCACTACGAGCAGTACTTC. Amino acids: CASSFPHYEQYF.